The 9 T cell receptor beta chains below come from one sample, sequenced in a study of blood T cells in healthy people across ages. Alongside a J-beta primer mix, a sample-barcoded 5' primer served in a second PCR lasting roughly 7 to 11 cycles. TCRdb processed the 5' RACE reads anew with MiXCR; each CDR3 protein has one entry. The sample shows about 650,000 distinct CDR3 sequences, about a third of them seen only once. Sequenced sample: blood. These receptors originate from a woman older than 75 in good health.

Of note for this clonotype: This could be a read error, since a much larger clone is one nucleotide away. This rearrangement joins TRBV7-6 to TRBJ2-3; no reliable D call. Germline CDR1 SGHVS, CDR2 FNYEAQ. The CDR3 is made up of 14 amino acids. CDR3 sequence (DNA): TGTGCCAACAGCCGGGTTTCTAGCACAGATACGCAGTATTTT. It specifies CANSRVSSTDTQYF.

Points on this clonotype: A single base separates this from a much larger clone, so it may be a read error. The chain links TRBV2 to TRBJ2-1; D ambiguous. The J call may be mistaken, given a closer DNA end match to TRBJ2-7. The CDR3 runs 13 residues. The germline CDR1 and CDR2 sequences are SNHLY and FYNNEI. The CDR3 sequence: CASTPGSYNEQYF. CDR3 nucleotide sequence: TGTGCCAGCACGCCAGGCTCCTACAATGAGCAGTACTTC.

The chain uses TRBV11-2 and TRBJ2-3; 9 bases line up with TRBD2. Trimming cost V 5 bases and J 1 base; bases outside gene matches: 7. The CDR3 length is 16 residues. Germline CDR1 SGHAT, CDR2 FQNNGV. CDR3 coding DNA: TGTGCCAGCAGCCCCTTTAGCGGGAGCCGCACAGATACGCAGTATTTT. The encoded protein is CASSPFSGSRTDTQYF.

This clonotype was recorded many times. The J gene is TRBJ2-7, the V gene TRBV20-1, with 9 bases fitting TRBD1. The CDR3 sequence is 15 residues long. CDR1 and CDR2 (germline): DFQATT, SNEGSKA (reference sequence). The ends lost 0 bases at V and 3 bases at J; junction bases unmatched: 6. CDR3 sequence reads: CSARDPDRGRYEQYF. In DNA form, the CDR3 reads TGCAGTGCTAGAGACCCGGACAGGGGTCGCTACGAGCAGTACTTC.

The chain combines TRBV20-1 with TRBJ2-7; perhaps D is TRBD1 or TRBD2 (5 bases each). CDR1 DFQATT and CDR2 SNEGSKA come from the germline V gene (reference sequence). V was clipped by 0 bases and J by 2 bases, with 11 bases between them. The CDR3 is made up of 14 amino acids. CDR3 nucleotides: TGCAGTGCTAGAGAAGGGACGGCTACCTACGAGCAGTACTTC. It yields the protein CSAREGTATYEQYF.

The chain is built from TRBV7-2 and TRBJ1-1; tentative D call: TRBD1 (5 bases). Germline V gives CDR1 SGHTA, CDR2 FQGNSA. The CDR3 has 14 amino acids. V lost 1 base and J 4 bases, leaving 10 bases between the germline ends. The CDR3 region is CASSLVAGRTEAFF. The CDR3 DNA reads TGTGCCAGCAGCTTAGTGGCAGGGCGCACTGAAGCTTTCTTT.

As regards this clonotype: One junction end does not reproduce the germline sequence, and a read error may be involved. This sequence joins TRBV6-1 and TRBJ1-1; D is undetermined. This CDR3 contains 14 residues. Germline CDR1 is MNHNS and CDR2 is SASEGT. In DNA form, the CDR3 reads TGTGCCGGCAGTCTTACAGTGGGGAACACTGAAGCTTTCTTT. The encoded protein is CAGSLTVGNTEAFF.

This clonotype was found many times. The chain is built from TRBV5-1 and TRBJ2-7; D could derive from TRBD1 or TRBD2 (5 bases each). Trimming took off 0 bases at V and 3 bases at J, with 10 bases between the two ends. CDR3 length: 14 amino acids. The germline V gene has CDR1 SGHRS and CDR2 YFSETQ. In nucleotides, the CDR3 is TGCGCCAGCAGCTTGGCGAGGGGTCACTACGAGCAGTACTTC. Residues: CASSLARGHYEQYF.

The table lists this clonotype with many counts. J is TRBJ2-1 and V is TRBV10-3, with TRBD1 matching over 10 bases. CDR1 and CDR2 (germline): ENHRY, SYGVKD. J lost 4 bases, V lost 0 bases, and 3 bases had no gene match. The length of the CDR3 is 16 residues. CDR3 in DNA: TGTGCCATCAGTGAGTCGGGACAGGGGCTTTACAATGAGCAGTTCTTC. It is translated as CAISESGQGLYNEQFF.